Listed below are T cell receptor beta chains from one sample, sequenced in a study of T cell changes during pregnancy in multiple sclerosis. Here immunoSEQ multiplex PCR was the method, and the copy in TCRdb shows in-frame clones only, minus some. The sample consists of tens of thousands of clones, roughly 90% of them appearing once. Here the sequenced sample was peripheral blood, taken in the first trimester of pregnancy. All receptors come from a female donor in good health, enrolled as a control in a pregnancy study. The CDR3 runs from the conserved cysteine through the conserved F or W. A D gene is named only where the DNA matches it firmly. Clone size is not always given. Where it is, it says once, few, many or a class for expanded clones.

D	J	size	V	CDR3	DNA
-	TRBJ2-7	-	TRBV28	CASSLQGPSYEQYF	TGTGCCAGCAGTTTACAGGGTCCCTCCTACGAGCAGTACTTC
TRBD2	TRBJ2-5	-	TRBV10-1	CASSGLAGGSQETQYF	TGCGCCAGCAGTGGTCTAGCGGGGGGGTCCCAAGAGACCCAGTACTTC
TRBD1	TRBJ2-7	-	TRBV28	CASRPTGTGTYEQYF	TGTGCCAGCAGGCCTACCGGGACAGGGACCTACGAGCAGTACTTC
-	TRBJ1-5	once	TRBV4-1	CASSQEPYSNQPQHF	TGCGCCAGCAGCCAAGAACCCTACAGCAATCAGCCCCAGCATTTT
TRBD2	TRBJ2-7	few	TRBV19	CASSPSGTSLYEQYF	TGTGCCAGTAGCCCTTCCGGGACTAGCCTTTACGAGCAGTACTTC
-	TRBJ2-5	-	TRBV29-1	CSVYYGVEGTQYF	TGCAGCGTTTATTACGGCGTCGAGGGGACCCAGTACTTC
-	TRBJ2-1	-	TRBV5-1	CASSFEYSYNEQFF	TGCGCCAGCAGCTTTGAGTACTCCTACAATGAGCAGTTCTTC
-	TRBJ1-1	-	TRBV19	CASSPRTGNTEAFF	TGTGCCAGTAGTCCGAGGACTGGGAACACTGAAGCTTTCTTT
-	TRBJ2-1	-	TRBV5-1	CASSLGRGTEQFF	TGCGCCAGCAGCTTGGGCAGGGGCACCGAGCAGTTCTTC
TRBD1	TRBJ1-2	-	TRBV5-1	CASSLGGQGTLGYTF	TGCGCCAGCAGCTTGGGGGGACAGGGGACACTCGGCTACACCTTC
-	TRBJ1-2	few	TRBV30	CAWSVDDGGIYGYTF	TGTGCCTGGAGTGTAGACGACGGAGGAATCTATGGCTACACCTTC
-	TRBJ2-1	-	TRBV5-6	CASSPLEGLSNEQFF	TGTGCCAGCAGCCCCCTGGAGGGCCTAAGCAATGAGCAGTTCTTC
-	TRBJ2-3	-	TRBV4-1	CASSQDPQSRDTQYF	TGCGCCAGCAGCCAAGATCCACAGAGCAGGGATACGCAGTATTTT
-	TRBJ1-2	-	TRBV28	CASSLPGTPNYGYTF	TGTGCCAGCAGTTTACCCGGGACACCTAACTATGGCTACACCTTC
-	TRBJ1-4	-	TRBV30	CAWNRRDVRKLFF	TGTGCCTGGAACCGGCGGGACGTAAGAAAACTGTTTTTT
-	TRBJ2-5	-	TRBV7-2	CASSRRGSGEKETQYF	TGTGCCAGCAGCCGCAGGGGCTCCGGAGAAAAAGAGACCCAGTACTTC
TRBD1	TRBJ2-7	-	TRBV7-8	CASSLGQGAGEQYF	TGTGCCAGCAGCTTGGGACAGGGGGCGGGCGAGCAGTACTTC
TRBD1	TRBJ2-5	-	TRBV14	CASSQEGPLTGEPGETQYF	TGTGCCAGCAGCCAAGAGGGGCCCTTGACAGGGGAACCGGGTGAGACCCAGTACTTC
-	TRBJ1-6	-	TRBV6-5	CASSPGTPNNSPLHF	TGTGCCAGCAGTCCCGGGACACCTAATAATTCACCCCTCCACTTT
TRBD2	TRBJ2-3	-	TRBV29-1	CSVEVETSGFTDTQYF	TGCAGCGTTGAAGTTGAGACTAGCGGTTTCACAGATACGCAGTATTTT
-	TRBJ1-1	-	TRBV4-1	CASSQGRSTEAFF	TGCGCCAGCAGCCAAGGTAGATCCACTGAAGCTTTCTTT
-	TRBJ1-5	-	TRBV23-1	CASRGRDQGYQPQHF	TGCGCCAGCAGGGGAAGAGACCAGGGTTATCAGCCCCAGCATTTT
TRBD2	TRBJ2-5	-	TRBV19	CASSSRTSGRMGTQYF	TGTGCCAGTAGTTCACGGACTAGCGGGAGGATGGGGACCCAGTACTTC
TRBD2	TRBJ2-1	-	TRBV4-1	CASSQDGGAGIPASEQFF	TGCGCCAGCAGCCAAGATGGAGGAGCGGGAATCCCGGCCAGTGAGCAGTTCTTC
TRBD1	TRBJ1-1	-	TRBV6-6	CASSAPGQGKPEAFF	TGTGCCAGCAGTGCCCCGGGACAGGGGAAACCTGAAGCTTTCTTT
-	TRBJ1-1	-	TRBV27	CASSFSLAGLAEAFF	TGTGCCAGCAGTTTCAGCCTCGCAGGGTTGGCTGAAGCTTTCTTT
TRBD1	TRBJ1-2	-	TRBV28	CASSFRNRGDGYTF	TGTGCCAGCAGTTTCCGGAACAGGGGAGATGGCTACACCTTC
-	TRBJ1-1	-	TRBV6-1	CASSEVGRGTEAFF	TGTGCCAGCAGTGAAGTGGGGAGGGGCACTGAAGCTTTCTTT
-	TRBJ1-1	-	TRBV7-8	CASSGPGMNTEAFF	TGTGCCAGCAGCGGGCCGGGGATGAACACTGAAGCTTTCTTT
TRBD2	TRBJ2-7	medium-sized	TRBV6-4	CASSEGTNSYEQYF	TGTGCCAGCAGTGAGGGGACTAACTCCTACGAGCAGTACTTC
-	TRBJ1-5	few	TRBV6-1	CASNEQEGQPQHF	TGTGCCAGCAATGAACAGGAGGGTCAGCCCCAGCATTTT
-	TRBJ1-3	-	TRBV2	CASIEGAASGNTIYF	TGTGCCAGCATCGAAGGGGCCGCCTCTGGAAACACCATATATTTT
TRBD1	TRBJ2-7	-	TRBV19	CASSTRWGQGRGKHSYEQYF	TGTGCCAGTAGTACCCGGTGGGGACAGGGGAGAGGGAAACACTCCTACGAGCAGTACTTC
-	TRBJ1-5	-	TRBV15	CATSRVFGVMHQPQHF	TGTGCCACCAGCAGAGTTTTCGGGGTGATGCATCAGCCCCAGCATTTT
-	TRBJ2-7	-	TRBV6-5	CASSYIGGSYEQYF	TGTGCCAGCAGTTATATAGGGGGCTCCTACGAGCAGTACTTC
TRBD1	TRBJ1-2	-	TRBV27	CARVIGGGDGYTF	TGTGCCAGGGTTATAGGAGGGGGCGATGGCTACACCTTC
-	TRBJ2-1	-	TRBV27	CASSTGGEQFF	TGTGCCAGCAGCACGGGCGGGGAGCAGTTCTTC
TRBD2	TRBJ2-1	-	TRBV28	CASIAAGGNDEQFF	TGTGCCAGCATAGCAGCGGGGGGCAACGATGAGCAGTTCTTC
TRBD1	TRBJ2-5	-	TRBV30	CAWSVGTVDGETQYF	TGTGCCTGGAGTGTAGGGACAGTCGACGGGGAGACCCAGTACTTC
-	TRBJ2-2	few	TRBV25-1	CAVWRNTGELFF	TGTGCCGTTTGGAGGAACACCGGGGAGCTGTTTTTT
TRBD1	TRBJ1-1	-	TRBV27	CASSYRGVTAEAFF	TGTGCCAGCAGCTACAGGGGTGTGACTGCTGAAGCTTTCTTT
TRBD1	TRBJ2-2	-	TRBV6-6	CASAGTGRTGELFF	TGTGCCAGCGCAGGGACAGGGAGGACCGGGGAGCTGTTTTTT
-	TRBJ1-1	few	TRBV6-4	CASRNLAVNTEAFF	TGTGCCAGCAGGAATCTGGCGGTGAACACTGAAGCTTTCTTT
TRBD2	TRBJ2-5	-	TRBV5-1	CASSLGEGGGAGETQYF	TGCGCCAGCAGCTTGGGGGAAGGCGGGGGGGCAGGAGAGACCCAGTACTTC
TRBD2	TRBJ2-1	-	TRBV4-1	CASSQGREGNEQFF	TGCGCCAGCAGCCAAGGGAGGGAGGGCAATGAGCAGTTCTTC
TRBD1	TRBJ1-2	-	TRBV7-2	CASSPKTGGNRGDYGYTF	TGTGCCAGCAGCCCAAAAACAGGGGGGAACCGAGGGGACTATGGCTACACCTTC